The text below deals with one T cell receptor (beta chain). Its antigen is as yet unknown. An end of the junction does not agree with germline; a read error may underlie this. The PCR employed 60 Vbeta primers together with 13 Jbeta primers. Here immunoSEQ multiplex PCR was the method, and the copy in TCRdb shows in-frame clones only, minus some. The table has 65,000 to 90,000 clones, less than 80% seen once; the top ten hold roughly 2.5%. The entry originates in a study of cytomegalovirus exposure and HLA in healthy donors. General study points: Common viral pathogens seemed to be connected with several of the most significant clusters, according to a later analysis.

Germline V gene data show CDR1 as MNHGY and CDR2 as SAAAGT. CDR3 length equals 10 residues. This receptor was identified in a man aged 30 to 45 in good health and CMV-seronegative. Source material: PBMCs. The rearrangement uses TRBV6-8 and TRBJ2-7; D gene unclear. The CDR3 loop is CASSYKDKLF. CDR3 DNA: TGTGCCAGCAGTTACAAAGACAAGCTCTTC.